This entry lists 32 T cell receptor beta chains sequenced from one sample in a study of blood T cell repertoires in COVID-19. Only in-frame clones appear in the TCRdb table, and some are missing; sequencing was by immunoSEQ multiplex PCR. The sample gives hundreds of thousands of clones, 87% of which show up once; 9.5% to 15% is in the top ten. Material for sequencing was peripheral blood. The source is a young woman who had recovered from COVID-19.

The chain couples TRBV11-2 to TRBJ2-1, with 9 nucleotides matching TRBD1. This CDR3 is built from 14 residues. After removal of 3 bases from V and 4 bases from J, the junction contained 1 base not matched to a gene. Per germline, CDR1 SGHAT and CDR2 FQNNGV. The CDR3 DNA follows: TGTGCCAGCAGCTTCGGACAGGGGTACAATGAGCAGTTCTTC. Translating it yields CASSFGQGYNEQFF.

CDR3 bases: TGTGCAAGTCCCACCGGGGCGGGGCCAGATACGCAGTATTTT. Its protein product is CASPTGAGPDTQYF. This chain uses TRBV12-2 with TRBJ2-3; the table names TRBD2, a call not compared with the DNA. TRBV12-2 is designated a pseudogene. The CDR3 extends over 14 amino acids.

The chain combines TRBV2 with TRBJ2-3; TRBD1 agrees at 9 bases. The CDR3 runs to 18 residues. CDR1 is SNHLY and CDR2 is FYNNEI in the germline V gene. V gave up 1 base and J gave up 1 base; unmatched junction bases: 9. CDR3 nucleotides: TGTGCCAGCAGTGAAGGGGACAGGGTTAGATTTGGCACAGATACGCAGTATTTT. This encodes CASSEGDRVRFGTDTQYF.

The rearrangement uses TRBV6-2 or TRBV6-3 and TRBJ2-2, with D tentatively TRBD2 (6 bases). V lost 5 bases and J 6 bases, leaving 16 bases between the germline ends. CDR3 length: 15 residues. Germline V gene lookup returns CDR1 MNHEY and CDR2 SVGEGT. The CDR3: CASSPFHGDSGELFF. For the CDR3, the DNA is TGTGCCAGCAGTCCCTTTCATGGGGACTCCGGGGAGCTGTTTTTT.

The chain recombines TRBV7-2 with TRBJ1-1; no clear D. V was clipped by 2 bases and J by 1 base, with 8 bases between them. The CDR3 consists of 14 residues. From germline, CDR1 is SGHTA and CDR2 FQGNSA. Here the CDR3 reads CASSLHRGNTEAFF. CDR3 in DNA: TGTGCCAGCAGCTTACATCGCGGGAACACTGAAGCTTTCTTT. The full variable domain, with the rest looked up from reference TRBV7-2 and TRBJ1-1, is GAGVSQSPSNKVTEKGKDVELRCDPISGHTALYWYRQSLGQGLEFLIYFQGNSAPDKSGLPSDRFSAERTGGSVSTLTIQRTQQEDSAVYLCASSLHRGNTEAFFGQGTRLTVV.

This sequence joins TRBV11-2 and TRBJ2-2; the D is unclear. This CDR3 is built from 16 residues. In germline, CDR1 is SGHAT, CDR2 FQNNGV. Between the trimmed V and J ends, which lost 5 bases and 2 bases, there was a span of 15 bases. The CDR3 protein is CASSDTLGRNTGELFF. The CDR3 region has the DNA TGTGCCAGCAGCGACACACTGGGTCGAAACACCGGGGAGCTGTTTTTT.

This chain connects TRBV5-1 to TRBJ2-2; 8 bases fit TRBD1. V trimming: 4 bases; J trimming: 5 bases; junction bases outside the gene matches: 13. Germline V gives CDR1 SGHRS, CDR2 YFSETQ. The length of the CDR3 is 17 residues. The CDR3 region is CASSPPRTGKITGELFF. The CDR3 nucleotides are TGCGCCAGCAGCCCACCGAGGACAGGGAAGATTACCGGGGAGCTGTTTTTT.

The genes are TRBV30 and TRBJ1-2; D is possibly TRBD1 (5 bases). The V gene's germline CDR1 is GTSNPN and CDR2 SVGIG (reference sequence). Trimming took off 7 bases at V and 1 base at J, with 7 bases between the two ends. The CDR3 is 11 residues long. The CDR3 here is CAFRDNYGYTF. DNA of the CDR3: TGTGCCTTCAGGGATAACTATGGCTACACCTTC. The full variable domain, with the rest looked up from reference TRBV30 and TRBJ1-2, is SQTIHQWPATLVQPVGSPLSLECTVEGTSNPNLYWYRQAAGRGLQLLFYSVGIGQISSEVPQNLSASRPQDRQFILSSKKLLLSDSGFYLCAFRDNYGYTFGSGTRLTVV.

The rearrangement links TRBV15 to TRBJ2-3; the D gene is possibly TRBD1 (6 bases). The CDR3 consists of 12 residues. V was shortened by 3 bases and J by 6 bases, with 7 bases between the two germline ends. Germline CDR1 LNHNV, CDR2 YYDKDF (reference sequence). In nucleotides, the CDR3 is TGTGCCACCAGCAGGGGGGCGGATACGCAGTATTTT. Translation gives CATSRGADTQYF.

The count of this clone is one. The chain recombines TRBV6-5 with TRBJ1-2, with D unresolved. Trimming left V 4 bases short and J 7 bases short, with 13 bases between. Per germline, CDR1 MNHEY and CDR2 SVGAGI. This CDR3 contains 13 residues. CDR3 sequence: CASSLVTRVGYTF. The CDR3 DNA reads TGTGCCAGCAGTTTGGTAACGAGAGTTGGCTACACCTTC.

This chain links TRBV25-1 with TRBJ1-1; perhaps TRBD1 as D (6 bases). The germline CDR1 and CDR2 sequences are MGHDK and SYGVNS. This CDR3 has 12 amino acids. With 6 bases removed from V and 5 bases from J, the gap between germline ends came to 10 bases. The chain's CDR3 is CASRTGMTEAFF. The DNA of the CDR3 is TGTGCCAGCAGAACAGGGATGACTGAAGCTTTCTTT.

The chain links TRBV5-1 to TRBJ2-1; D may be TRBD2 (6 bases). The CDR3 extends over 18 amino acids. Germline V gene lookup returns CDR1 SGHRS and CDR2 YFSETQ. Trimming stripped 0 bases from V and 0 bases from J, with 16 bases between. The CDR3 spells CASSLGLRGESSYNEQFF. The CDR3 nucleotides are TGCGCCAGCAGCTTGGGACTACGCGGGGAGAGCTCCTACAATGAGCAGTTCTTC.

The rearrangement joins TRBV5-4 to TRBJ2-5; 7 bases agree with TRBD2. The CDR3 totals 17 residues. Losses at the gene ends were 3 bases for V and 0 bases for J; bases not matched to a gene: 11. Per germline, CDR1 SGHNT and CDR2 YYREEE (reference sequence). CDR3 region: CASSSGSSGPYQETQYF. The CDR3 DNA sequence: TGTGCCAGCAGCTCAGGTTCTAGCGGCCCGTACCAAGAGACCCAGTACTTC.

The J gene is TRBJ2-6, the V gene TRBV7-9, with D hard to call. This CDR3 has 17 amino acids. Trimming removed 5 bases at V and 0 bases at J, with 14 bases between. Germline V lookup: CDR1 SEHNR, CDR2 FQNEAQ (reference sequence). In DNA, the CDR3 is TGTGCCAGCAGCGACCGGGTCGCCAGCTCTGGGGCCAACGTCCTGACTTTC. Its translation: CASSDRVASSGANVLTF.

The chain uses TRBV7-9 and TRBJ2-7; D remains ambiguous. Germline values: CDR1 SEHNR, CDR2 FQNEAQ (reference sequence). Trimming cost V 4 bases and J 4 bases, with 8 bases left between them. This CDR3 comprises 12 residues. CDR3 sequence: CASSSDIYEQYF. The DNA for the CDR3 is TGTGCCAGCAGCTCCGACATATACGAGCAGTACTTC. Looking up the rest from reference TRBV7-9 and TRBJ2-7 gives the full variable domain: DTGVSQNPRHKITKRGQNVTFRCDPISEHNRLYWYRQTLGQGPEFLTYFQNEAQLEKSRLLSDRFSAERPKGSFSTLEIQRTEQGDSAMYLCASSSDIYEQYFGPGTRLTVT.

The J gene is TRBJ2-1, the V gene TRBV30, with 7 bases identical to TRBD1. Germline CDR1 GTSNPN, CDR2 SVGIG (reference sequence). The CDR3 runs to 15 residues. The V gene end was trimmed by 5 bases and the J gene end by 2 bases; junction bases not matched to a gene: 9. The CDR3 bases are TGTGCCTGGGGCAGACAGGGAAACCCCTACAATGAGCAGTTCTTC. Amino acid sequence: CAWGRQGNPYNEQFF.

This chain joins TRBV5-1 and TRBJ1-4, with TRBD1 as a possible D gene (6 bases). The CDR3 is 16 residues long. Per the germline V gene, CDR1 is SGHRS and CDR2 is YFSETQ. With 0 bases removed from V and 7 bases from J, the gap between germline ends came to 16 bases. The CDR3 bases are TGCGCCAGCAGCTTGGGATTGAGGACAGATCCTGAAAAACTGTTTTTT. It is translated as CASSLGLRTDPEKLFF. Using reference TRBV5-1 and TRBJ1-4 for the parts outside the CDR3, the full variable domain is KAGVTQTPRYLIKTRGQQVTLSCSPISGHRSVSWYQQTPGQGLQFLFEYFSETQRNKGNFPGRFSGRQFSNSRSEMNVSTLELGDSALYLCASSLGLRTDPEKLFFGSGTQLSVL.

This clone has a single count. The V gene is TRBV12-5, the J gene TRBJ2-1; tentatively, D is TRBD1 (6 bases). V was trimmed by 4 bases and J by 10 bases, leaving 8 bases between them. Germline V gene data show CDR1 as LGHNT and CDR2 as FRNRAP. The CDR3 covers 11 residues. This chain's CDR3 is CASGYGQEQFF. The DNA for the CDR3 is TGTGCTAGTGGTTACGGACAGGAGCAGTTCTTC.

V gene TRBV9 combines with J gene TRBJ1-1; D possibly corresponds to TRBD1 (5 bases). Germline assignment: CDR1 SGDLS and CDR2 YYNGEE. Trimming pared 3 bases from V and 0 bases from J, leaving 12 bases between. This CDR3 region has 15 residues. The CDR3, as DNA: TGTGCCAGCAGCGGCGGGGCGCTCATGAACACTGAAGCTTTCTTT. Translated: CASSGGALMNTEAFF.

The chain uses TRBV9 and TRBJ1-1; TRBD1 might be the D (5 bases). The V end was cut by 4 bases, the J end by 1 base, with 14 bases between. This CDR3 has 15 amino acids. Germline CDR1 is SGDLS and CDR2 is YYNGEE. CDR3 sequence (DNA): TGTGCCAGCAGCCTGCAGGGCGTTGCGAACACTGAAGCTTTCTTT. As protein: CASSLQGVANTEAFF.

This clone was picked up many times. The chain couples TRBV29-1 to TRBJ2-7, with D possibly matching TRBD1 (5 bases). The CDR3 is made up of 13 amino acids. Trimming cost V 4 bases and J 6 bases, with 16 bases left between them. Germline loops: CDR1 SQVTM, CDR2 ANQGSEA. CDR3 bases: TGCAGCGTTGTCGGCAGGGAACTTAGCGAGCAGTACTTC. Protein: CSVVGRELSEQYF.

This clone was counted at least ten times. This sequence joins TRBV29-1 and TRBJ2-7; weak D call: TRBD1 (6 bases). V was shortened by 6 bases and J by 2 bases, with 20 bases between the two germline ends. The CDR3 is 15 residues long. Germline-derived CDR1 and CDR2 are SQVTM and ANQGSEA. CDR3 sequence (DNA): TGCAGCGTCCTTTTCCCCGGGACAATGACCTACGAGCAGTACTTC. Translating gives CSVLFPGTMTYEQYF.

This clone was observed a single time. The chain joins TRBV25-1 to TRBJ1-6; D ambiguous. The V and J ends lost 3 bases and 7 bases respectively, with 13 bases between them. CDR1 is MGHDK, CDR2 SYGVNS, per germline. The length of the CDR3 is 15 residues. CDR3 sequence: CASSDVVRLNSPLHF. In DNA form, the CDR3 reads TGTGCCAGCAGTGATGTGGTAAGACTAAATTCACCCCTCCACTTT. The full variable domain, completed using reference TRBV25-1 and TRBJ1-6, is EADIYQTPRYLVIGTGKKITLECSQTMGHDKMYWYQQDPGMELHLIHYSYGVNSTEKGDLSSESTVSRIRTEHFPLTLESARPSHTSQYLCASSDVVRLNSPLHFGNGTRLTVT.

DNA of the CDR3: TGTGCCAGCAGTTACTCAGGGAGAAGCAATCAGCCCCAGCATTTT. It is translated as CASSYSGRSNQPQHF. The chain joins TRBV6-2 or TRBV6-3 to TRBJ1-5; D is undetermined. The length of the CDR3 is 15 residues. The V end was cut by 0 bases, the J end by 1 base, with 7 bases between. CDR1 MNHEY and CDR2 SVGEGT come from the germline V gene.

Regarding this clone: In the same sample, other DNA sequences code for this CDR3. This rearrangement joins TRBV24-1 to TRBJ2-3; no reliable D call. Germline assignment: CDR1 KGHDR and CDR2 SFDVKD. The CDR3 extends over 12 amino acids. Trimming pared 3 bases from V and 4 bases from J, leaving 4 bases between. CDR3 coding DNA: TGTGCCACCAGTGATCTATCAGATACGCAGTATTTT. Its translation is CATSDLSDTQYF.

The chain links TRBV19 to TRBJ1-2; D unresolved. CDR3 length equals 14 residues. The germline V and J ends were trimmed by 7 bases and 2 bases, with 14 bases remaining between them. Germline assignment: CDR1 LNHDA and CDR2 SQIVND (reference sequence). Here the CDR3 reads CASKWGGTNYGYTF. In nucleotides, the CDR3 is TGTGCCAGTAAATGGGGAGGAACAAACTATGGCTACACCTTC.

V gene TRBV5-6 combines with J gene TRBJ2-7, with D perhaps matching TRBD2 (5 bases). The V gene's germline CDR1 is SGHDT and CDR2 YYEEEE. CDR3 length equals 14 residues. Between the trimmed V and J ends, which lost 0 bases and 3 bases, there was a span of 10 bases. Here the CDR3 DNA reads TGTGCCAGCAGCTTGGGTTTTAGCGTCTACGAGCAGTACTTC. Residues: CASSLGFSVYEQYF.

The V call is TRBV5-4, the J call TRBJ2-7, with 7 bases aligning to TRBD1. Trimming removed 4 bases from V and 1 base from J; junction bases left unmatched: 8. This CDR3 region has 15 residues. Germline CDR1 SGHNT, CDR2 YYREEE (reference sequence). For the CDR3, the DNA is TGTGCCAGCAGCCTCGACAGGGCCGCTTCCTACGAGCAGTACTTC. It codes for CASSLDRAASYEQYF.

The genes are TRBV7-2 and TRBJ1-6; D is perhaps TRBD1 (6 bases). The germline V gene encodes CDR1 SGHTA and CDR2 FQGNSA. V was shortened by 3 bases and J by 9 bases, with 15 bases between the two germline ends. The CDR3 length is 15 residues. DNA of the CDR3: TGTGCCAGCAGCTTGGGGGGGCGGGAAGGTTCACCCCTCCACTTT. This codes for CASSLGGREGSPLHF. Supplemented by reference TRBV7-2 and TRBJ1-6, the full variable domain reads GAGVSQSPSNKVTEKGKDVELRCDPISGHTALYWYRQSLGQGLEFLIYFQGNSAPDKSGLPSDRFSAERTGGSVSTLTIQRTQQEDSAVYLCASSLGGREGSPLHFGNGTRLTVT.

This chain connects TRBV30 to TRBJ1-1; TRBD1 might be the D (5 bases). With 2 bases removed from V and 8 bases from J, the gap between germline ends came to 9 bases. The germline V gene has CDR1 GTSNPN and CDR2 SVGIG (reference sequence). The CDR3 length is 11 residues. Here the CDR3 DNA reads TGTGCCTGGAGTCAGGGTGTCGAAGCTTTCTTT. This codes for CAWSQGVEAFF.

This chain joins TRBV4-1 and TRBJ1-4; TRBD1 matches 10 bases. The CDR3 sequence is 16 residues long. CDR1 is MGHRA and CDR2 is YSYEKL in the germline V gene. Losses at the gene ends were 4 bases for V and 8 bases for J; bases not matched to a gene: 10. CDR3 sequence (DNA): TGCGCCAGCAGCCCAGACAGGGGGCCAGTTCGGGAAAAACTGTTTTTT. Translation: CASSPDRGPVREKLFF.

The rearrangement links TRBV11-1 to TRBJ1-2; unclear D gene. The CDR3 is 13 amino acids. Germline CDR1 is SGHAT and CDR2 is FQDESV (reference sequence). V lost 5 bases, J lost 4 bases, and 11 bases lay in between. CDR3 protein: CASSPRRGYGYTF. The CDR3 DNA reads TGTGCCAGCAGCCCCAGGCGGGGCTATGGCTACACCTTC.